This T cell receptor beta chain is from a study of blood T cell repertoires in COVID-19. Background on the study: Whether acute or convalescent, the COVID-19 samples came from the United States, Italy and Spain.

The assay was immunoSEQ multiplex PCR, and TCRdb's table has in-frame clones only and misses some. The sample consists of under 150,000 clones, roughly 73% of them appearing once. The CDR3 is made up of 13 amino acids. Germline loops: CDR1 SEHNR, CDR2 FQNEAQ (reference sequence). V gave up 2 bases and J gave up 2 bases, with 7 bases separating them. The source material was peripheral blood. The genes are TRBV7-9 and TRBJ2-7; a weak D match, TRBD1 (6 bases). This receptor was taken from a woman between 45 and 65 years old with active or convalescent COVID-19. In DNA form, the CDR3 reads TGTGCCAGCAGCTTAAGGACAGCCTACGAGCAGTACTTC. Its translation: CASSLRTAYEQYF.